These T cell receptor beta chains were read from a single sample in a study of blood T cell repertoires in COVID-19. This table comes from immunoSEQ multiplex PCR, and its TCRdb copy is limited to in-frame clones, with some not included. The repertoire consists of about 280,000 clones, with 70% to 90% occurring once and the leading ten covering 2.1%. The source material was peripheral blood. All receptors come from a woman aged 25 to 39 who had recovered from COVID-19. The CDR3 runs from the conserved cysteine through the conserved F or W. A D gene is named only where the DNA matches it firmly.

V gene	D gene	J gene	CDR3 protein
TRBV4-1	TRBD2	TRBJ2-2	CASRVGGTGELFF
TRBV7-2	.	TRBJ1-2	CASIPAGNYGYTF
TRBV3-1/TRBV3-2	TRBD2	TRBJ2-2	CASRLYSGGASGELFF
TRBV11-3	.	TRBJ2-1	CASSLIPSYEQFF
TRBV7-2	.	TRBJ1-5	CASSLDGGRGQPQHF
TRBV11-2	TRBD2	TRBJ2-5	CASKPLAGNQETQYF
TRBV21-1	.	TRBJ2-1	CASSSPRGQDNEQFF
TRBV19	TRBD1	TRBJ2-2	CASVDRENTGELFF
TRBV11-2	.	TRBJ1-2	CASSPDRSYGYTF
TRBV28	.	TRBJ2-1	CASTQGDEQFF
TRBV7-9	.	TRBJ2-1	CASSLAHGGSYNEQFF
TRBV29-1	.	TRBJ2-5	CSVRQRIQETQYF
TRBV7-2	.	TRBJ2-6	CASSFFPVGANVLTF
TRBV20-1	.	TRBJ1-5	CSVGINQPQHF
TRBV6-4	.	TRBJ2-3	CASSDGRGGTDTQYF
TRBV19	.	TRBJ2-7	CASTPTAAPSHEQYF
TRBV11-2	.	TRBJ2-2	CASSLASGGGELFF
TRBV2	.	TRBJ1-6	CASRRAQNSPLHF
TRBV19	TRBD1	TRBJ2-7	CASSISRTGTYEQYF
TRBV4-1	TRBD2	TRBJ2-3	CASTLTSGVTDTQYF
TRBV4-3	.	TRBJ2-2	CASSHYRGGTGELFF
TRBV4-1	.	TRBJ1-1	CASSQENREGDTEAFF
TRBV5-1	TRBD1	TRBJ1-6	CASSLITGDNSPLHF
TRBV10-3	.	TRBJ1-1	CAISGTAGNTEAFF
TRBV5-1	.	TRBJ2-1	CASSFLSLSGTPSSYNEQFF
TRBV7-9	.	TRBJ1-2	CALSQEASNYGYTF
TRBV7-9	TRBD2	TRBJ2-5	CASSPRTSGETQYF
TRBV27	.	TRBJ2-1	CASSLGQNNEQFF
TRBV4-2	TRBD1	TRBJ1-3	CASSRRDRGGNTIYF
TRBV30	TRBD1	TRBJ2-3	CAWDGQGADTQYF
TRBV29-1	.	TRBJ1-1	CSVEGLGPEAFF
TRBV4-2	.	TRBJ2-5	CASSQVASKGTQYF
TRBV15	TRBD1	TRBJ2-7	CATSRPGTEKTYEQYF
TRBV7-2	TRBD2	TRBJ2-7	CASSLGGSPYEQYF
TRBV24-1	.	TRBJ2-3	CATSDDREVTDTQYF
TRBV28	.	TRBJ1-5	CATTTGGNQPQHF
TRBV2	.	TRBJ1-2	CASTTDFNYGYTF